This T cell receptor beta chain was captured in a study of neurological immune-mediated disorders. This clonotype was found many times. Synthesis of cDNA was performed by 5'RACE using 10-nucleotide random UMIs. One entry per CDR3 protein, called by TCRdb with MiXCR from the 5' RACE reads. The sample has some 47,000 distinct CDR3 sequences, 20% to 25% seen once; the top ten hold about 4.1%. The time point: technical triplicate 3. Input material: PBMCs. The clonotype originates from a man in his 60s with HTLV-1-associated myelopathy (HAM/TSP).

The CDR3 nucleotides are TGTGCCAGCAGTCTGAACTCCGGACTAGATCCCGAGCAGTACTTC. Translated: CASSLNSGLDPEQYF. The J gene is TRBJ2-7, the V gene TRBV12-3 or TRBV12-4; 7 nucleotides match TRBD2. There are 15 residues in the CDR3. V shed 5 bases and J 6 bases; nucleotides not matched to a gene: 13.